Sequencing of this T cell receptor beta chain was carried out in a study of CD8 T cells in ankylosing spondylitis. Points from the study as a whole: It was reported that disease-linked clones were significantly enriched in matched ankylosing spondylitis synovial fluid.

Trimming removed 3 bases from V and 3 bases from J, with 6 bases in between. Per the germline V gene, CDR1 is WSHSY and CDR2 is SAAADI. This CDR3 region has 12 residues. Making the TCR beta libraries involved quantitative 5'-RACE with molecular barcodes. From the 5' RACE reads, TCRdb called clonotypes with MiXCR, one entry per CDR3 protein. The profile shows a few hundred thousand distinct CDR3 sequences, 15% to 20% of them singletons. Worth noting for this clonotype: Its specificity is unknown.

The chain links TRBV10-2 to TRBJ2-7; no clear D. This clonotype was sampled from a male donor with ankylosing spondylitis or in good health (not recorded which). The sample consisted of blood, either unsorted or a sorted T cell fraction (not recorded which). The CDR3 sequence: CASSEGNYEQYF. The CDR3 DNA sequence: TGCGCCAGCAGTGAAGGGAACTACGAGCAGTACTTC.